This T cell receptor (beta chain) was captured by sequencing in a study of OX40 agonist ivuxolimab in advanced cancers. About the research overall: Given to patients was ivuxolimab, an agonistic anti-OX40 (CD134) antibody.

Study outcomes and limitations: Individuals who were partial responders at 0.1-3.0 mg/kg had clonal expansion that ranked among the lowest.

Profiled with immunoSEQ multiplex PCR; TCRdb holds only in-frame clones, not every one. The sample includes approximately 37,000 clones, over 60% of them seen just once. J was trimmed by 4 bases and V by 2 bases; bases with no gene match: 6. Germline CDR1 and CDR2: SGHTA and FQGNSA. The CDR3 extends over 15 amino acids. A single count supports this clone. What it recognizes is unknown. V and J are TRBV7-2 and TRBJ1-2, with 8 bases fitting TRBD1. The sample here was CD4+ or CD8+ T cells sorted from blood, taken in a trial of the OX40 agonist ivuxolimab. The clonotype was recovered from an adult with an advanced solid tumor such as melanoma, head and neck, liver or kidney cancer. CDR3 sequence reads: CASSLSGGPGYGYTF. CDR3 bases: TGTGCCAGCAGCTTATCAGGGGGCCCCGGCTATGGCTACACCTTC.